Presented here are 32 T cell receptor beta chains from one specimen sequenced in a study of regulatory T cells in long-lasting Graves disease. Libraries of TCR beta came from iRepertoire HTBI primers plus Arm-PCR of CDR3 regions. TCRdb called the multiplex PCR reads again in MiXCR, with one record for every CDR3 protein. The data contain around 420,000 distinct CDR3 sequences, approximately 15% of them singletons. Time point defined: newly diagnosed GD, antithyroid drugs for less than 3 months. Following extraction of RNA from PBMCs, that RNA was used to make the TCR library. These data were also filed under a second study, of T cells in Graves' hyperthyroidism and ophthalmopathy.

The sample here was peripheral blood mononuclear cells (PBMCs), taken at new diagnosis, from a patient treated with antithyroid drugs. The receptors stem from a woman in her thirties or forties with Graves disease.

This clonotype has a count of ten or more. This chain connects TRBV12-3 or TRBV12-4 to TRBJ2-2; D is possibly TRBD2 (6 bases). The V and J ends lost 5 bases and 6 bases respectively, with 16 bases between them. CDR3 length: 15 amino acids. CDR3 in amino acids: CASSGGDSLPGELFF. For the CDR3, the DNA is TGTGCCAGCAGTGGAGGGGACTCCTTGCCCGGGGAGCTGTTTTTT.

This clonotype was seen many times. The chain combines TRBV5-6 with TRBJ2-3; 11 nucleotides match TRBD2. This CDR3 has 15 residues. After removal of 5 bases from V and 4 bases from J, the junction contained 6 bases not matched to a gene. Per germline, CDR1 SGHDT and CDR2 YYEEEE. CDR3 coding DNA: TGTGCCAGCAGTTTCGGACTAGCGGGCGCAGATACGCAGTATTTT. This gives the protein CASSFGLAGADTQYF.

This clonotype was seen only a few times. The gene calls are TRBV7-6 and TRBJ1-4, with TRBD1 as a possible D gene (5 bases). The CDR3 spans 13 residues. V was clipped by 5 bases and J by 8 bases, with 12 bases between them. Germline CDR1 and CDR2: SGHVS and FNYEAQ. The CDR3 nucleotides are TGTGCCAGCAGCCCCCCGGGGCGCGAAAAACTGTTTTTT. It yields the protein CASSPPGREKLFF.

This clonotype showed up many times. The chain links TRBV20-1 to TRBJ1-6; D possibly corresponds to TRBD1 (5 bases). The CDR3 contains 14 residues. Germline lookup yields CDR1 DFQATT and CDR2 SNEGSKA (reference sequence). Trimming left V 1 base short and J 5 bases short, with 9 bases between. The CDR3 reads CSARGQTNNSPLHF. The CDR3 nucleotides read TGCAGTGCTAGAGGACAGACCAATAATTCACCCCTCCACTTT.

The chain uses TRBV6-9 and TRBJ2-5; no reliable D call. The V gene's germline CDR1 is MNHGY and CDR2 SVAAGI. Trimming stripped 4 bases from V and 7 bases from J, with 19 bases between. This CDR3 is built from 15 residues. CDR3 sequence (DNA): TGTGCCAGCAGTTTGCGGCAGCCGGGTGGCGGGACCCAGTACTTC. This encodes CASSLRQPGGGTQYF.

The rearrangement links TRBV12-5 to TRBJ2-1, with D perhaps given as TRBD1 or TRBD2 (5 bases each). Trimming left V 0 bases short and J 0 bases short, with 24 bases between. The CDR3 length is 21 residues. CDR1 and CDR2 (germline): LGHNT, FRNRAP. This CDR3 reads CASGLVHSGRVRGSSYNEQFF. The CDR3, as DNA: TGTGCTAGTGGTTTGGTACACAGCGGCAGGGTGAGGGGAAGCTCCTACAATGAGCAGTTCTTC.

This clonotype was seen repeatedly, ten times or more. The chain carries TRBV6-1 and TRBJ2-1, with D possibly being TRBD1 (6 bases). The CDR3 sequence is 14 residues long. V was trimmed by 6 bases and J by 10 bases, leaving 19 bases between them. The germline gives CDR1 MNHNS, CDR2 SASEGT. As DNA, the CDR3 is TGTGCCAGCAGCCCCCGACGGGCCCAGGGGGAGCAGTTCTTC. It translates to CASSPRRAQGEQFF.

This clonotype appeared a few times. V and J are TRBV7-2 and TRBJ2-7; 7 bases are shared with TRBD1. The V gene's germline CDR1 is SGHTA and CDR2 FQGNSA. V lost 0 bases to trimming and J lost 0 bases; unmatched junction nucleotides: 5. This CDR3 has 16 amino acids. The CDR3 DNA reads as TGTGCCAGCAGCTTAGCCCGGGACAGCAGCTCCTACGAGCAGTACTTC. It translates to CASSLARDSSSYEQYF. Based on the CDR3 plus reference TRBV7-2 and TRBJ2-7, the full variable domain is GAGVSQSPSNKVTEKGKDVELRCDPISGHTALYWYRQSLGQGLEFLIYFQGNSAPDKSGLPSDRFSAERTGGSVSTLTIQRTQQEDSAVYLCASSLARDSSSYEQYFGPGTRLTVT.

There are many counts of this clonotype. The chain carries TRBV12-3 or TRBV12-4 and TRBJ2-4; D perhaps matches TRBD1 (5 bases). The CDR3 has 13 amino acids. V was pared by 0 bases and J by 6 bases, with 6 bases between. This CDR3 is CASSLAQGNIQYF. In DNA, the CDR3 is TGTGCCAGCAGTTTAGCCCAGGGAAACATTCAGTACTTC.

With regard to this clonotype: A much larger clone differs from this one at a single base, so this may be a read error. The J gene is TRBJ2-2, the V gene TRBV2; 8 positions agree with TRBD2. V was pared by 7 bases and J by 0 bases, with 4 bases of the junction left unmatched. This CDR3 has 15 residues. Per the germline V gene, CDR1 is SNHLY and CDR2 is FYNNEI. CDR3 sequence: CASTSGLANTGELFF. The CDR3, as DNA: TGTGCCAGCACCTCGGGACTAGCGAACACCGGGGAGCTGTTTTTT.

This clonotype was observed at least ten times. Here the CDR3 DNA reads TGTGCCAGCAGCTTAATCGGGGGAGCCTACGAGCAGTACTTC. It codes for CASSLIGGAYEQYF. The chain has TRBV7-3 and TRBJ2-7, with TRBD2 as a possible D gene (6 bases). Per the germline V gene, CDR1 is SGHTA and CDR2 is FQGTGA. The ends were cut back, 1 base at V and 2 bases at J, with 9 bases in the middle. The CDR3 consists of 14 residues. Full variable domain (rest looked up from reference TRBV7-3 and TRBJ2-7): GAGVSQTPSNKVTEKGKYVELRCDPISGHTALYWYRQSLGQGPEFLIYFQGTGAADDSGLPNDRFFAVRPEGSVSTLKIQRTERGDSAVYLCASSLIGGAYEQYFGPGTRLTVT.

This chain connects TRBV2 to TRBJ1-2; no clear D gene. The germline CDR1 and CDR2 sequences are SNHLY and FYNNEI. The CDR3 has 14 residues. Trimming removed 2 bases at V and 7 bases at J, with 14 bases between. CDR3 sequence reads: CASSEQAGRGGYTF. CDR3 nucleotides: TGTGCCAGCAGTGAACAGGCTGGGCGGGGTGGCTACACCTTC.

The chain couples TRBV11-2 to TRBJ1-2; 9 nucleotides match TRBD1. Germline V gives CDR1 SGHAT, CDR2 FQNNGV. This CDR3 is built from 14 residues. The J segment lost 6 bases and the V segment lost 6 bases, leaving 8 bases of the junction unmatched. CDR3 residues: CASSSRRDRDGYTF. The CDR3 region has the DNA TGTGCCAGCAGTTCGCGCCGGGACAGGGATGGCTACACCTTC.

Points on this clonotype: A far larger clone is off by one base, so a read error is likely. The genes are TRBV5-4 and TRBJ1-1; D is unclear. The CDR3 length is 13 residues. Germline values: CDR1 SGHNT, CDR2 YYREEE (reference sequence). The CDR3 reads CVSSLEGNTEAFF. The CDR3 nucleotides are TGTGTCAGCAGCTTGGAAGGGAACACTGAAGCTTTCTTT.

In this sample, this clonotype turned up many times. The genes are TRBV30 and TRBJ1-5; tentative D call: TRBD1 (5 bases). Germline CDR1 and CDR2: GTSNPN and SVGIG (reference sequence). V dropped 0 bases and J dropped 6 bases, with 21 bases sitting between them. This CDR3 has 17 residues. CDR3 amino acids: CAWSVTPPGRGTQPQHF. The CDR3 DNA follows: TGTGCCTGGAGTGTAACCCCTCCGGGACGGGGGACTCAGCCCCAGCATTTT. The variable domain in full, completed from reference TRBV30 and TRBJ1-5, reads SQTIHQWPATLVQPVGSPLSLECTVEGTSNPNLYWYRQAAGRGLQLLFYSVGIGQISSEVPQNLSASRPQDRQFILSSKKLLLSDSGFYLCAWSVTPPGRGTQPQHFGDGTRLSIL.

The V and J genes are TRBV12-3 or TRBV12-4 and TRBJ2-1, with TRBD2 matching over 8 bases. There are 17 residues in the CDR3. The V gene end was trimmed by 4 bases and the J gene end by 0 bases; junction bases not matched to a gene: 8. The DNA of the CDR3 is TGTGCCAGCAGTTCCAATGGGCTAGCGGGCTCCTACAATGAGCAGTTCTTC. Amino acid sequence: CASSSNGLAGSYNEQFF.

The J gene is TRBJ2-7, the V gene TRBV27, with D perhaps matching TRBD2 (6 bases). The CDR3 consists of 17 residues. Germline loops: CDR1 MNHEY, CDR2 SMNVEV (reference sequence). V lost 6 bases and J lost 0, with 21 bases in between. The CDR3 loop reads CASSLSYLAESSYEQYF. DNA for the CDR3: TGTGCCAGCAGCCTATCATATTTAGCGGAAAGCTCCTACGAGCAGTACTTC.

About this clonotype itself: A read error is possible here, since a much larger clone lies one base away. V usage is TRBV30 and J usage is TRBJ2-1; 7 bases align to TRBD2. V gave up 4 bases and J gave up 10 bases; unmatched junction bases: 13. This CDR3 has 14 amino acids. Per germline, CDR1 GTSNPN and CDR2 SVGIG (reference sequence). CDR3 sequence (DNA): TGTGCCTGGAATAGAGGACTAGACCTTCCCGAGCAGTTCTTC. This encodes CAWNRGLDLPEQFF.

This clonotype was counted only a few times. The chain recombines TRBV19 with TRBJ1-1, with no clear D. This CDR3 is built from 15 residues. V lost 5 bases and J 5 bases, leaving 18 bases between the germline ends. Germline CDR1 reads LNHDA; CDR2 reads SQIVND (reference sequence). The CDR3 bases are TGTGCCAGTAGTCGAGAGTCCAGGACGCATACTGAAGCTTTCTTT. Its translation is CASSRESRTHTEAFF.

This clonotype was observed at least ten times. CDR3 amino acids: CASSLFTSGSSTDTQYF. CDR3 sequence (DNA): TGTGCCAGCAGCTTATTTACTAGCGGGTCTAGCACAGATACGCAGTATTTT. This sequence joins TRBV7-9 and TRBJ2-3, with 9 nucleotides matching TRBD2. The CDR3 loop spans 17 amino acids. Unmatched junction bases numbered 6, after V lost 2 bases and J lost 0 bases. From germline, CDR1 is SEHNR and CDR2 FQNEAQ (reference sequence). Combining the CDR3 with reference TRBV7-9 and TRBJ2-3 gives the whole variable domain DTGVSQNPRHKITKRGQNVTFRCDPISEHNRLYWYRQTLGQGPEFLTYFQNEAQLEKSRLLSDRFSAERPKGSFSTLEIQRTEQGDSAMYLCASSLFTSGSSTDTQYFGPGTRLTVL.

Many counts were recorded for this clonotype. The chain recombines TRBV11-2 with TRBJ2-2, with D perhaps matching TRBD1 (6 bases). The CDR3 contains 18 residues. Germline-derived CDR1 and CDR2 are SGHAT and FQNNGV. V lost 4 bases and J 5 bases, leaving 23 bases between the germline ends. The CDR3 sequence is CASSSPPGVQGYTGELFF. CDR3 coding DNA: TGTGCCAGCAGCTCCCCCCCCGGGGTACAGGGATATACCGGGGAGCTGTTTTTT.

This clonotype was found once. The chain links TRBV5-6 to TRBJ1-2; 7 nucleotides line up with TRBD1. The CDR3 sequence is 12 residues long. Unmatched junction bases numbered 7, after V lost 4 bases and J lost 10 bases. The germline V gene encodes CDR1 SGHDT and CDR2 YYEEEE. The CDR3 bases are TGTGCCAGCAGCCCTGGGGACAGTTACTACACCTTC. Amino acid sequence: CASSPGDSYYTF.

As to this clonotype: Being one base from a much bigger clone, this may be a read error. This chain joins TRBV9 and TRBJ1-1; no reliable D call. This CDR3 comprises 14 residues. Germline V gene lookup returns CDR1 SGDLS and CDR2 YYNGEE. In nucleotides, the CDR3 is TGTGCCACCTCCCCCTCTTCCATGAACACTGAAGCTCTCTTT. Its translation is CATSPSSMNTEALF.

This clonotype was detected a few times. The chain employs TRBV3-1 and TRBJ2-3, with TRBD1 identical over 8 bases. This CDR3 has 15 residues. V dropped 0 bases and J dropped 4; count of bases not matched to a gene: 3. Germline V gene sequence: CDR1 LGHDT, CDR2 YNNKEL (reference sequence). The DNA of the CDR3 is TGTGCCAGCAGCCAAGATTTACAGGGGGCAGATACGCAGTATTTT. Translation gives CASSQDLQGADTQYF.

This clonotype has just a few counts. In nucleotides, the CDR3 is TGCAGCGTTTTGCTAGCGGGGGACACAGATACGCAGTATTTT. It translates to CSVLLAGDTDTQYF. The V gene is TRBV29-1, the J gene TRBJ2-3; 10 bases match TRBD2. Trimming removed 5 bases from V and 2 bases from J; junction bases left unmatched: 4. CDR1 and CDR2 (germline): SQVTM, ANQGSEA. This CDR3 has 14 amino acids.

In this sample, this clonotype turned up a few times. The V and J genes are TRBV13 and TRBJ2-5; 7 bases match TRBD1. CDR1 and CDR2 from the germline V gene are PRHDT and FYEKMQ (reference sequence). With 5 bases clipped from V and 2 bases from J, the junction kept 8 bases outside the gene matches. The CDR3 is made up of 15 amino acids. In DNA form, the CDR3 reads TGTGCCAGCAGCGTTCGGACAGGCGTTCAAGAGACCCAGTACTTC. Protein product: CASSVRTGVQETQYF.

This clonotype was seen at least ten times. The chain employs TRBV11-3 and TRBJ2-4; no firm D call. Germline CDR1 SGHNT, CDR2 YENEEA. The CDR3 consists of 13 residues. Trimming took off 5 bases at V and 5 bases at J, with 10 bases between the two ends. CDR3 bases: TGTGCCAGCAGCCGACGTCTGGAAAACATTCAGTACTTC. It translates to CASSRRLENIQYF.

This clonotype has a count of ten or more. CDR3 protein: CASTKRGPYNEQFF. In DNA form, the CDR3 reads TGTGCCAGCACCAAGAGGGGGCCCTACAATGAGCAGTTCTTC. The chain has TRBV6-2 or TRBV6-3 and TRBJ2-1; 7 bases agree with TRBD1. The CDR3 covers 14 residues. Per germline, CDR1 MNHEY and CDR2 SVGEGT. V lost 7 bases to trimming and J lost 2 bases; unmatched junction nucleotides: 5.

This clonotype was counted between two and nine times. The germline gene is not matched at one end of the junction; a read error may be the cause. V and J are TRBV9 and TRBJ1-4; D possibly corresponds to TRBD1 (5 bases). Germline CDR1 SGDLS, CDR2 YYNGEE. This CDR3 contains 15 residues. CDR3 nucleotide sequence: TGTGCCAGCAGCGTAGGCCCAGGGTCTAATGAAGAACTGTTTTTT. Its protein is CASSVGPGSNEELFF.

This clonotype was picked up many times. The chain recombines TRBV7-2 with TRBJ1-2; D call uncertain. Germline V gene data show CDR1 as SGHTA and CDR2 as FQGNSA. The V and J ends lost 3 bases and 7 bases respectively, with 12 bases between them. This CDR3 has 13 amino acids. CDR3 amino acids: CASSFIEGAGYTF. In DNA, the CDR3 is TGTGCCAGCAGCTTTATTGAGGGAGCTGGCTACACCTTC.

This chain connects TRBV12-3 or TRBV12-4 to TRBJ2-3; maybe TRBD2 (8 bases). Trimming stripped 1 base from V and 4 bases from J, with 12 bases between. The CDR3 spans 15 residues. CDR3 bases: TGTGCCAGCAGTTTAGACGGGAGGGGGCCAGATACGCAGTATTTT. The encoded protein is CASSLDGRGPDTQYF.

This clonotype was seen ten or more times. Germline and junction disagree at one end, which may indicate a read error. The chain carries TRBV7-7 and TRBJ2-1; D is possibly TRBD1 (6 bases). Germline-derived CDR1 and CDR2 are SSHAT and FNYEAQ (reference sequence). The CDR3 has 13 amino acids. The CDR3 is CASSLGASDEQFF. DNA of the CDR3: TGTGCTAGCAGCTTGGGGGCCTCCGATGAGCAGTTCTTC.